This passage covers 10 T cell receptor beta chains from one sample sequenced in a study of control samples from healthy donors and cancer patients. Sequencing used immunoSEQ multiplex PCR; TCRdb keeps in-frame clones, though not all of them. The table has tens of thousands of clones, 70% to 90% seen once. Material: PBMCs. The receptors come from a woman aged 55 to 70 with head and neck cancer.

This clone was observed a few times. The CDR3 coding sequence is TGTGCCAGCAGTTCGAGGGCGAGCTCCTATAATTCACCCCTCCACTTT. It codes for CASSSRASSYNSPLHF. The rearrangement uses TRBV2 and TRBJ1-6, with unresolved D. This CDR3 has 16 residues. Germline loops: CDR1 SNHLY, CDR2 FYNNEI. V was pared by 5 bases and J by 0 bases, with 11 bases between.

This rearrangement joins TRBV7-2 to TRBJ2-2, with D possibly TRBD1 on 5 matching bases. Germline V gene lookup returns CDR1 SGHTA and CDR2 FQGNSA. Trimming shortened V by 5 bases and J by 7 bases, and 11 bases separated the two germline ends. The length of the CDR3 is 13 residues. The CDR3 region has the DNA TGTGCCAGCAGCCCCGGACATTTCGGGGAGCTGTTTTTT. Its translation is CASSPGHFGELFF.

On this clone: A read error may produce the germline difference seen at one junction end. This chain uses TRBV7-7 with TRBJ2-5, with TRBD1 matching over 12 bases. Germline assignment: CDR1 SSHAT and CDR2 FNYEAQ (reference sequence). The CDR3 length is 15 residues. The CDR3, as DNA: TGTGCTAGCAGCTTAGGGGGACAGGGGGCGGAGACCCAGTACTTC. It is translated as CASSLGGQGAETQYF.

The rearrangement uses TRBV5-6 and TRBJ1-5; no clear D gene. Germline V gives CDR1 SGHDT, CDR2 YYEEEE. Trimming stripped 0 bases from V and 1 base from J, with 8 bases between. The CDR3 covers 15 residues. Written as DNA, the CDR3 is TGTGCCAGCAGCTTGGGCAGCAAGAGCAATCAGCCCCAGCATTTT. Its translation is CASSLGSKSNQPQHF.

This chain joins TRBV19 and TRBJ1-2; no clear D. The V and J ends lost 7 bases and 3 bases respectively, with 12 bases between them. Germline V gene lookup returns CDR1 LNHDA and CDR2 SQIVND (reference sequence). The CDR3 runs to 13 residues. In DNA form, the CDR3 reads TGTGCCAGTAAGCTAGAGAGTGACTATGGCTACACCTTC. Protein: CASKLESDYGYTF.

This clone has only a few counts. The J gene is TRBJ1-5, the V gene TRBV12-3 or TRBV12-4; D gene unclear. The CDR3 has 13 amino acids. V was shortened by 3 bases and J by 5 bases, with 8 bases between the two germline ends. CDR3 in DNA: TGTGCCAGCAGTTTTAGGAATGATCAGCCCCAGCATTTT. It is translated as CASSFRNDQPQHF.

This rearrangement joins TRBV11-2 to TRBJ2-5; weak D call: TRBD2 (6 bases). This CDR3 spans 19 amino acids. Between the trimmed V and J ends, which lost 0 bases and 4 bases, there was a span of 24 bases. The V gene's germline CDR1 is SGHAT and CDR2 FQNNGV. Here the CDR3 DNA reads TGTGCCAGCAGCTTAGATCTCCCGATCGGGGGTAGAAGGGGAGAGACCCAGTACTTC. It is translated as CASSLDLPIGGRRGETQYF.

This rearrangement joins TRBV19 to TRBJ2-3, with unresolved D. Germline V lookup: CDR1 LNHDA, CDR2 SQIVND (reference sequence). The V end lost 7 bases, the J end lost 1 base, and 12 bases lay between the germline ends. The CDR3 length is 14 residues. The CDR3 here is CASTVRTGTDTQYF. For the CDR3, the DNA is TGTGCCAGTACAGTCCGGACGGGCACAGATACGCAGTATTTT.

This clone was observed a few times. The chain joins TRBV29-1 to TRBJ2-2, with unresolved D. The germline CDR1 and CDR2 sequences are SQVTM and ANQGSEA. CDR3 length equals 13 residues. The V and J ends lost 1 base and 5 bases respectively, with 8 bases between them. CDR3 DNA sequence: TGCAGCGTTGAAGGTCCCGTGACCGGGGAGCTGTTTTTT. Its protein is CSVEGPVTGELFF.

The chain has TRBV9 and TRBJ2-1, with 10 bases lining up with TRBD2. The germline V gene encodes CDR1 SGDLS and CDR2 YYNGEE. Trimming removed 3 bases from V and 2 bases from J; junction bases left unmatched: 5. This CDR3 region has 16 residues. CDR3 DNA: TGTGCCAGCAGCGCTACTAGCGGGAATACCTACAATGAGCAGTTCTTC. It encodes CASSATSGNTYNEQFF.